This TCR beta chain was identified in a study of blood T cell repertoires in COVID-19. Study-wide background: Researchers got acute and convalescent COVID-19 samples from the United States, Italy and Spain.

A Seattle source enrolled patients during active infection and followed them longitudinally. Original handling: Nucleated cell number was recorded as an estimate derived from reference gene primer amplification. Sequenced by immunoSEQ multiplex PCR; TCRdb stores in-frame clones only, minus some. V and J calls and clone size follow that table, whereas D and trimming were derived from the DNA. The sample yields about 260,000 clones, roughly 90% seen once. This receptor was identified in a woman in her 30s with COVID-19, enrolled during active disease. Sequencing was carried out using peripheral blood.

The CDR3 region is CASSVGAGGNQPQHF. CDR3 in DNA: TGTGCCAGCAGCGTAGGTGCAGGGGGCAATCAGCCCCAGCATTTT. J is TRBJ1-5 and V is TRBV9; D is possibly TRBD1 (6 bases). Looked up from germline, CDR1 is SGDLS and CDR2 is YYNGEE. This CDR3 region has 15 residues. V was shortened by 0 bases and J by 2 bases, with 9 bases between the two germline ends.